This entry lists 13 T cell receptor beta chains sequenced from one sample in a study of blood T cell repertoires in COVID-19. Produced via immunoSEQ multiplex PCR; TCRdb's table is partial and in-frame only. The table lists approximately 220,000 clones, roughly 84% of them singletons. The sequencing sample was made of peripheral blood. The receptors were sampled from a man aged 35-49 years with acute or convalescent COVID-19.

The chain employs TRBV6-5 and TRBJ2-1; 9 bases align to TRBD1. V was clipped by 7 bases and J by 4 bases; unmatched bases: 8. Germline CDR1 reads MNHEY; CDR2 reads SVGAGI. This CDR3 has 15 amino acids. The CDR3 sequence is CASTRDRDPYNEQFF. The CDR3, as DNA: TGTGCCAGCACCCGGGACAGGGATCCGTACAATGAGCAGTTCTTC.

This chain uses TRBV5-1 with TRBJ1-6; 7 bases are a match to TRBD1. The ends lost 0 bases at V and 4 bases at J; junction bases unmatched: 10. The germline V gene has CDR1 SGHRS and CDR2 YFSETQ. The length of the CDR3 is 18 residues. This CDR3 reads CASSLERQGRDYNSPLHF. CDR3 sequence (DNA): TGCGCCAGCAGCTTGGAGAGACAGGGAAGAGATTATAATTCACCCCTCCACTTT.

The chain carries TRBV10-3 and TRBJ2-7, with TRBD2 identical over 10 bases. The CDR3 sequence is 16 residues long. V shed 6 bases, J shed 0 bases, and the junction held 8 bases outside the gene matches. Germline CDR1 is ENHRY and CDR2 is SYGVKD. The CDR3 reads CAIRDPSGGSSYEQYF. The CDR3 bases are TGTGCCATCAGAGACCCTAGCGGGGGCAGCTCCTACGAGCAGTACTTC.

The chain couples TRBV15 to TRBJ2-7, with D possibly matching TRBD2 (6 bases). The CDR3 is 14 amino acids. Looked up from germline, CDR1 is LNHNV and CDR2 is YYDKDF (reference sequence). Trimming took 0 bases from V and 6 from J, leaving 12 bases between them. The CDR3 DNA sequence: TGTGCCACCAGCAGAGATTTTGGGGAGGTCGAGCAGTACTTC. Translated, it gives CATSRDFGEVEQYF.

The chain combines TRBV9 with TRBJ1-4; D gene ambiguous. The ends were cut back, 3 bases at V and 6 bases at J, with 9 bases in the middle. Germline V gene data show CDR1 as SGDLS and CDR2 as YYNGEE. The CDR3 spans 13 residues. As DNA, the CDR3 is TGTGCCAGCAGCGGCCCCACACATGAAAAACTGTTTTTT. Protein product: CASSGPTHEKLFF.

This chain uses TRBV5-1 with TRBJ2-1; TRBD2 might be the D (6 bases). The CDR3 runs 15 residues. Germline V gene data show CDR1 as SGHRS and CDR2 as YFSETQ. Trimming shortened V by 2 bases and J by 3 bases, and 12 bases separated the two germline ends. CDR3 amino acids: CASSFRDWHYNEQFF. As DNA, the CDR3 is TGCGCCAGCAGCTTCCGGGACTGGCACTACAATGAGCAGTTCTTC.

This chain uses TRBV6-6 with TRBJ1-1, with D unresolved. V shed 10 bases and J shed 1 base, with 13 bases lying between them. The germline V gene encodes CDR1 MNHNY and CDR2 SVGAGI (reference sequence). CDR3 length: 13 residues. The DNA for the CDR3 is TGTGCCATCAAGGAGGCCCGGAACACTGAAGCTTTCTTT. It yields the protein CAIKEARNTEAFF.

This chain links TRBV12-5 with TRBJ1-1; D unresolved. V gave up 2 bases and J gave up 0 bases, with 4 bases separating them. The CDR3 loop spans 13 amino acids. Germline V lookup: CDR1 LGHNT, CDR2 FRNRAP. CDR3 residues: CASGLSVNTEAFF. CDR3 nucleotides: TGTGCTAGTGGTTTGTCGGTGAACACTGAAGCTTTCTTT.

The chain uses TRBV30 and TRBJ2-1; 9 nucleotides match TRBD1. CDR3 size: 15 residues. V shed 2 bases, J shed 3 bases, and the junction held 5 bases outside the gene matches. Germline CDR1 GTSNPN, CDR2 SVGIG (reference sequence). CDR3 nucleotides: TGTGCCTGGAGTTTTCCGGACAGGGGCTACAATGAGCAGTTCTTC. Translating gives CAWSFPDRGYNEQFF.

The genes are TRBV11-3 and TRBJ2-1; 9 bases agree with TRBD1. CDR1 and CDR2 (germline): SGHNT, YENEEA. The CDR3 contains 15 residues. The ends lost 4 bases at V and 5 bases at J; junction bases unmatched: 6. CDR3 region: CASSSFGTGHNEQFF. CDR3 DNA: TGTGCCAGCAGCTCTTTCGGGACAGGGCACAATGAGCAGTTCTTC.

V gene TRBV30 combines with J gene TRBJ1-5, with TRBD1 as a possible D gene (6 bases). CDR1 is GTSNPN, CDR2 SVGIG, per germline (reference sequence). Trimming removed 0 bases at V and 4 bases at J, with 13 bases between. CDR3 length: 15 amino acids. CDR3 amino acids: CAWSVPDSWNQPQHF. The CDR3 region has the DNA TGTGCCTGGAGTGTACCGGACAGTTGGAATCAGCCCCAGCATTTT.

This clone was counted a few times. The V and J genes are TRBV5-1 and TRBJ1-1, with 9 bases identical to TRBD1. CDR3 size: 14 residues. The germline V gene has CDR1 SGHRS and CDR2 YFSETQ. V lost 8 bases, J lost 1 base, and 6 bases stayed unmatched. CDR3 region: CASRQGVGNTEAFF. DNA of the CDR3: TGCGCCAGTCGACAGGGGGTCGGGAACACTGAAGCTTTCTTT.

The chain carries TRBV3-1 (or the pseudogene TRBV3-2) and TRBJ2-3; D may be TRBD2 (6 bases). This CDR3 is built from 14 residues. V shed 4 bases and J shed 3 bases, with 11 bases lying between them. CDR1 LGHDT and CDR2 YNNKEL come from the germline V gene (reference sequence). CDR3 loop: CASSLQLATDTQYF. The DNA for the CDR3 is TGTGCCAGCAGCCTCCAACTAGCTACAGATACGCAGTATTTT.